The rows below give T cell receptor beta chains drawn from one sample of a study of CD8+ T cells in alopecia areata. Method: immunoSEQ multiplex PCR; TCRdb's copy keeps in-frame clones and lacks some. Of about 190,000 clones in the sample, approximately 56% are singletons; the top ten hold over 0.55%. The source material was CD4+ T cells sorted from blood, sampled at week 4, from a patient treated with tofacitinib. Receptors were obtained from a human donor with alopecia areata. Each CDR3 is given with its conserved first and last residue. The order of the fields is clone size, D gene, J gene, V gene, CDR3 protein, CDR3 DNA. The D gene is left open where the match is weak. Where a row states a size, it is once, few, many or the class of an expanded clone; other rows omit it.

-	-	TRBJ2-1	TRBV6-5	CASSMTVSNEQFF	TGTGCCAGCAGTATGACAGTGAGTAATGAGCAGTTCTTC
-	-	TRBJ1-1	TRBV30	CAWSSLGVRTEAFF	TGTGCCTGGAGTTCATTAGGGGTTCGAACTGAAGCTTTCTTT
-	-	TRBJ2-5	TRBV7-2	CASSFMSSGVYF	TGTGCCAGCAGCTTCATGAGTAGTGGGGTGTACTTC
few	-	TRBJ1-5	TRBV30	CAWSVQNKPQHF	TGTGCCTGGAGTGTACAGAACAAGCCCCAGCATTTT
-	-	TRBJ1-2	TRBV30	CAWSVGRYGYTF	TGTGCCTGGAGTGTAGGCCGGTATGGCTACACCTTC
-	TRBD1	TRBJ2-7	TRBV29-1	CSAGTGYSEQYF	TGCAGCGCCGGGACAGGGTATAGCGAGCAGTACTTC
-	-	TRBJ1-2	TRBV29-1	CSVATARGYTF	TGCAGCGTTGCCACAGCGAGGGGCTACACCTTC
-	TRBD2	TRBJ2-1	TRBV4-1	CASSQVLLAGEQFF	TGCGCCAGCAGCCAAGTACTACTAGCGGGTGAGCAGTTCTTC
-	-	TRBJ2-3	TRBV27	CASSLSTIGIDTQYF	TGTGCCAGCAGTTTATCCACTATCGGGATAGATACGCAGTATTTT
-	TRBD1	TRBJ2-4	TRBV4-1	CASSPSWDRGNIQYF	TGCGCCAGCAGCCCTTCCTGGGACAGGGGGAACATTCAGTACTTC
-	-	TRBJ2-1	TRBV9	CASSLPGAGSDEQFF	TGTGCCAGCAGCCTGCCGGGGGCCGGTTCGGATGAGCAGTTCTTC
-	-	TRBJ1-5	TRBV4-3	CASSQDLPGGSNQPQHF	TGCGCCAGCAGCCAAGATCTCCCAGGAGGTAGCAATCAGCCCCAGCATTTT
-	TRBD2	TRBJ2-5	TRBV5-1	CASSPGTSGETQYF	TGCGCCAGCAGCCCCGGGACTAGCGGCGAGACCCAGTACTTC
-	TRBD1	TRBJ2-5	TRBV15	CATSRDGGTGRETQYF	TGTGCCACCAGCAGAGATGGCGGGACAGGGAGAGAGACCCAGTACTTC
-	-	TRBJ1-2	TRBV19	CASNLGVGGYTF	TGTGCCAGTAACCTTGGGGTAGGCGGCTACACCTTC
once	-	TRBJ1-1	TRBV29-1	CSVQQKPYTEAFF	TGCAGCGTTCAACAGAAGCCTTACACTGAAGCTTTCTTT
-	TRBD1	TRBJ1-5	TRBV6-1	CASSDRVNQPQHF	TGTGCCAGCAGCGACAGGGTTAATCAGCCCCAGCATTTT
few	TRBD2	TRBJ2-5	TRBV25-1	CASSEYPAGGATEQYF	TGTGCCAGCAGTGAATATCCAGCGGGAGGGGCTACGGAGCAGTACTTC
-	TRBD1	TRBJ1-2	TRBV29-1	CSVEGGGQGGYGYTF	TGCAGCGTGGAAGGGGGGGGACAGGGAGGCTATGGCTACACCTTC
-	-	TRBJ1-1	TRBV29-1	CSVETGLSNTEAFF	TGCAGCGTTGAAACGGGGTTGTCGAACACTGAAGCTTTCTTT
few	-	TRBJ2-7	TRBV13	CASRSTGGSSYEQYF	TGTGCCAGCAGATCAACCGGGGGCAGCTCCTACGAGCAGTACTTC
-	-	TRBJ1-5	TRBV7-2	CASSLDSPGRSQHF	TGTGCCAGCAGCTTAGATTCCCCGGGACGTTCCCAGCATTTT
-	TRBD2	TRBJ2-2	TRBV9	CASSPRTSFTGELFF	TGTGCCAGCAGCCCCAGGACTAGCTTCACCGGGGAGCTGTTTTTT
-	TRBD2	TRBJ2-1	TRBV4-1	CASSHPGLAGVGFEQFF	TGCGCCAGCAGCCATCCGGGACTAGCGGGAGTCGGCTTTGAGCAGTTCTTC
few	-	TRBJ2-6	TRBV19	CASRNLRANVLTF	TGTGCCAGCCGGAATCTTAGGGCCAACGTCCTGACTTTC
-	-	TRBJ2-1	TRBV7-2	CASSPPPHNEQFF	TGTGCCAGCAGTCCTCCCCCCCACAATGAGCAGTTCTTC
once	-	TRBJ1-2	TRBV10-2	CASSESNPEAGLGYTF	TGCGCCAGCAGTGAGTCGAATCCGGAGGCAGGGCTTGGCTACACCTTC
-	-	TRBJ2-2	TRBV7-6	CASSSPPRELFF	TGTGCCAGCAGCTCCCCCCCGCGGGAGCTGTTTTTT
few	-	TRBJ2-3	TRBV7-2	CASSLADEDTQYF	TGTGCCAGCAGCTTAGCGGACGAAGATACGCAGTATTTT
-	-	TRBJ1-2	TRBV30	CAWSENGGGYGYTF	TGTGCCTGGAGTGAGAACGGGGGCGGCTATGGCTACACCTTC
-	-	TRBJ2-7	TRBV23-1	CARCRQGLTYEQYF	TGCGCCAGGTGTCGGCAGGGGTTAACCTACGAGCAGTACTTC
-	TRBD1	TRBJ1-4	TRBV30	CAWSEGQTNEKLFF	TGTGCCTGGAGCGAGGGACAGACTAATGAAAAACTGTTTTTT
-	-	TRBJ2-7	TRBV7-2	CASSLGGYGEQYF	TGTGCCAGCAGCTTAGGTGGTTACGGCGAGCAGTACTTC
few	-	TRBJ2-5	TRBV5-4	CASSLDGETQYF	TGTGCCAGCAGCTTGGACGGCGAGACCCAGTACTTC
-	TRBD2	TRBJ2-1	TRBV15	CATSRVWLAGGGGNEQFF	TGTGCCACCAGCAGAGTCTGGCTAGCGGGAGGAGGTGGCAATGAGCAGTTCTTC
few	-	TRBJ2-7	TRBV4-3	CASSQGTTTYEQYF	TGCGCCAGCAGCCAAGGGACTACAACCTACGAGCAGTACTTC
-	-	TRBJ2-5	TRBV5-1	CASSSSSGGETQYF	TGCGCCAGCAGCTCGAGTAGCGGAGGGGAGACCCAGTACTTC
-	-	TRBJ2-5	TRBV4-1	CASSQGDSGETQYF	TGCGCCAGCAGCCAAGGCGATAGCGGAGAGACCCAGTACTTC
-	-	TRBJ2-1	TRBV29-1	CSGRSGSSYNEQFF	TGCAGCGGGCGTTCAGGGAGCTCCTACAATGAGCAGTTCTTC
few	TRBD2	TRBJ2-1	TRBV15	CATSRDPSASGIYEQFF	TGTGCCACCAGCAGAGATCCGTCGGCTAGCGGGATCTATGAGCAGTTCTTC
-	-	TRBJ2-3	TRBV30	CAWRRSGDTQYF	TGTGCCTGGAGGCGGTCTGGGGATACGCAGTATTTT
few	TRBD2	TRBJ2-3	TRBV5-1	CASSSGLAGASSTDTQYF	TGCGCCAGCAGCTCTGGACTAGCGGGAGCATCTAGCACAGATACGCAGTATTTT
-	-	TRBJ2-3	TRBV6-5	CASKDQTDTQYF	TGTGCCAGCAAGGACCAGACAGATACGCAGTATTTT
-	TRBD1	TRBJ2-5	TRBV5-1	CASSQGATETQYF	TGCGCCAGCAGCCAGGGGGCCACAGAGACCCAGTACTTC
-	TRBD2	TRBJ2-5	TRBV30	CAGDGTSGKGTQYF	TGTGCCGGGGACGGGACTAGCGGGAAAGGGACCCAGTACTTC
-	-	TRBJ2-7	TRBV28	CASSLEGLGDEQYF	TGTGCCAGCAGTTTAGAAGGATTGGGCGACGAGCAGTACTTC
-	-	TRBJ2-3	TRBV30	CAWSAQAPDTQYF	TGTGCCTGGAGTGCTCAGGCCCCAGATACGCAGTATTTT
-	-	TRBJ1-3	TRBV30	CAWSVSTYTIYF	TGTGCCTGGAGTGTATCGACATACACCATATATTTT
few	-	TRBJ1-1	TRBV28	CASTQAGSRTEAFF	TGTGCCAGCACCCAAGCAGGGTCAAGGACTGAAGCTTTCTTT